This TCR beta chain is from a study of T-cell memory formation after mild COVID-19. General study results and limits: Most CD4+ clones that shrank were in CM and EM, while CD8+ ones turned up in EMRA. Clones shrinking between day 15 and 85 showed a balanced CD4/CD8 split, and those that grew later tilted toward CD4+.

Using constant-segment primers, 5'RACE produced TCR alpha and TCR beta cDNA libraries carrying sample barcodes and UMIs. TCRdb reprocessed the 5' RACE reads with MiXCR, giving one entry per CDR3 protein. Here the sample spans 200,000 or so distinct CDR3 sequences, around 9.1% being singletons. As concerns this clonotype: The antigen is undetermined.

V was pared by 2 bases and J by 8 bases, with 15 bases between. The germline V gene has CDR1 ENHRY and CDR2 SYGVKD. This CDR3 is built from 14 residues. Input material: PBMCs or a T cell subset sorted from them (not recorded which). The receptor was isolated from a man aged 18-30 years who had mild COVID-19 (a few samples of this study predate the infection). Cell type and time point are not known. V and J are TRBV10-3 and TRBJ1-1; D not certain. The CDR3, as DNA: TGTGCCATCAGTGAGACGGCCGGAGGTGCAGAAGCTTTCTTT. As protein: CAISETAGGAEAFF.